This TCR beta chain is drawn from a study of blood T cell repertoires in COVID-19. This clone has a single count. Under the authors' procedure: Estimated nucleated cell counts came from reference gene primer amplification. The data were produced by immunoSEQ multiplex PCR, yet TCRdb's version contains in-frame clones alone and is incomplete. Clone size and the V and J calls come from that table; the DNA yielded D and trimming. The sample has about 88,000 clones; about 88% are singletons. The germline V gene has CDR1 SGHVS and CDR2 FQNEAQ. V shed 1 base and J shed 5 bases, with 9 bases lying between them. The CDR3 loop spans 14 amino acids.

The V and J genes are TRBV7-8 and TRBJ1-5; D possibly corresponds to TRBD1 (5 bases). Material: peripheral blood. The sequence came from a woman over 75 with acute or convalescent COVID-19. CDR3 nucleotide sequence: TGTGCCAGCAGCTTAGAGACAGACTATCAGCCCCAGCATTTT. Protein product: CASSLETDYQPQHF.